This T cell receptor (beta chain) originates from a study of T-cell memory formation after mild COVID-19. Study outcomes and limitations: A subset of responding clones appeared in pre-infection memory, suggesting cross-reactive memory joined. CD4+ contracting clones lay mainly in CM and EM, CD8+ ones in EMRA.

Germline lookup yields CDR1 SEHNR and CDR2 FQNEAQ (reference sequence). V was clipped by 4 bases and J by 8 bases, with 17 bases between them. CDR3 size: 14 residues. In its sample, this clonotype was seen a few times. Its specificity is not known. TCRdb re-called the 5' RACE reads with MiXCR, one entry per CDR3 protein. The table lists roughly 600,000 distinct CDR3 sequences, about 20% of them singletons, with around 11% in the top ten. This clonotype was sampled from an adult woman who had mild COVID-19 (a few samples of this study predate the infection). Cell type and time point are not known. The chain recombines TRBV7-9 with TRBJ1-2, with D tentatively TRBD1 (6 bases). Sequenced sample: PBMCs or a T cell subset sorted from them (not recorded which). The CDR3 DNA reads TGTGCCAGCAGCTCACAGGGAGGATCGGGGGGCTACACCTTC. Translating gives CASSSQGGSGGYTF.